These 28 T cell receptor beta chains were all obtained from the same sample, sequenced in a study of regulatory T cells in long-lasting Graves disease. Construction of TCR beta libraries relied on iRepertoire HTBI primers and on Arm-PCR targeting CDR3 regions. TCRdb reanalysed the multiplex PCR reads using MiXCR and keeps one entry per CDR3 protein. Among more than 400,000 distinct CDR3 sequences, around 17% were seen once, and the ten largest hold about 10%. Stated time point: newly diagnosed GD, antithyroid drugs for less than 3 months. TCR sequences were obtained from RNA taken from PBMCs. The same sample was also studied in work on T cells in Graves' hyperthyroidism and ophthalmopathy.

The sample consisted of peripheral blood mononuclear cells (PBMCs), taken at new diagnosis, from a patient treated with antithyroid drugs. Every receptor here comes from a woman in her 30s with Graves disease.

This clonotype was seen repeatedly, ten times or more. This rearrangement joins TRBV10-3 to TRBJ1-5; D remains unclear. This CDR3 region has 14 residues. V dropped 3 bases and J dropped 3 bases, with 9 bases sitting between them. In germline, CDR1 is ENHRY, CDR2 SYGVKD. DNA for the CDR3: TGTGCCATCAGTGAATTCGGACTCAATCAGCCCCAGCATTTT. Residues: CAISEFGLNQPQHF.

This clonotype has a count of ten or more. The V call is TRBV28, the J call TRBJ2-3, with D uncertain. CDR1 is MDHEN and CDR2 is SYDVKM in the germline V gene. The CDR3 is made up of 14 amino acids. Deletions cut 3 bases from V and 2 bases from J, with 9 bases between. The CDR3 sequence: CASSFRSSTDTQYF. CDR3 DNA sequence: TGTGCCAGCAGTTTTAGGTCCTCCACAGATACGCAGTATTTT.

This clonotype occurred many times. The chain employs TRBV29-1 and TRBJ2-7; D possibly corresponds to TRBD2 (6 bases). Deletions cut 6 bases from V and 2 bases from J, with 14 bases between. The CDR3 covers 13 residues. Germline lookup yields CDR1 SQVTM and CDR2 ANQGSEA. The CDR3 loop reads CSVKAGPTYEQYF. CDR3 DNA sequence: TGCAGCGTCAAAGCGGGCCCTACCTACGAGCAGTACTTC.

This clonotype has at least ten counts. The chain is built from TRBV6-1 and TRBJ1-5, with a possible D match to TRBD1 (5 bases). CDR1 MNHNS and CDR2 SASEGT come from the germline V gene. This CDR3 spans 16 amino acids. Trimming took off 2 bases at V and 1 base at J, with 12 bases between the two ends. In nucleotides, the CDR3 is TGTGCCAGCAGTGAAAGGTGGCAGGGAAGCAATCAGCCCCAGCATTTT. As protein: CASSERWQGSNQPQHF.

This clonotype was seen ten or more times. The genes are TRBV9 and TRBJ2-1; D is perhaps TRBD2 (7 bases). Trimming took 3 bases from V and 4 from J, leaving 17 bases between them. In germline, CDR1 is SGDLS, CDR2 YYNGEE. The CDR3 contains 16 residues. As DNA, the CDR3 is TGTGCCAGCAGCGAGAGAGGGGGGGACTATTACAATGAGCAGTTCTTC. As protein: CASSERGGDYYNEQFF.

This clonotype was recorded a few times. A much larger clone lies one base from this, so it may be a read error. DNA of the CDR3: TGTACCAGCAGTGCGGGACAGGTCTTCCCCGGGGAGCTGTTTTTT. Residues: CTSSAGQVFPGELFF. This chain connects TRBV2 to TRBJ2-2; 8 bases are a match to TRBD1. CDR1 SNHLY and CDR2 FYNNEI come from the germline V gene. The CDR3 extends over 15 amino acids.

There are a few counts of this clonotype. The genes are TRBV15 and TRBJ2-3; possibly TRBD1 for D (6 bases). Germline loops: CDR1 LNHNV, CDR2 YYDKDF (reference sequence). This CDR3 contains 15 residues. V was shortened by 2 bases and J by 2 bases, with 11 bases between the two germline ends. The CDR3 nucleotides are TGTGCCACCAGCAGACCCGGGGACACCACAGATACGCAGTATTTT. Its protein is CATSRPGDTTDTQYF.

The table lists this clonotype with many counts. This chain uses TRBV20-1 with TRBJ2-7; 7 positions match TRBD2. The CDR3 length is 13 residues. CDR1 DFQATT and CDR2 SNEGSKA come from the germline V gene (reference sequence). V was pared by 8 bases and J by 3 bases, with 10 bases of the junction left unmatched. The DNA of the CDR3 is TGCAGTAGAAGGGGCGGGAGCGGCTACGAGCAGTACTTC. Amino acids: CSRRGGSGYEQYF.

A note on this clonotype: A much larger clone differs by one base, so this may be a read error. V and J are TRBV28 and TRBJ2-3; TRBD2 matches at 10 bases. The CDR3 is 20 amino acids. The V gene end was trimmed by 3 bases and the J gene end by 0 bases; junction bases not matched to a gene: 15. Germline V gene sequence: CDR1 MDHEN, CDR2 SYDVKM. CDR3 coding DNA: TGTGCCAGCAGTTTCGTATTCAAGACTAGCGGGTTCTCTAGCACAGATACGCAGTATTTT. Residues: CASSFVFKTSGFSSTDTQYF.

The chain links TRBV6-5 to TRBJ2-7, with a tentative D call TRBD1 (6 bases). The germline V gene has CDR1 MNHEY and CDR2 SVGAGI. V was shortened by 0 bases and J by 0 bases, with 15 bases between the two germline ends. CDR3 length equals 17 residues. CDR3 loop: CASSYSRVGTPSYEQYF. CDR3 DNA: TGTGCCAGCAGTTACTCGCGTGTCGGGACACCCTCCTACGAGCAGTACTTC.

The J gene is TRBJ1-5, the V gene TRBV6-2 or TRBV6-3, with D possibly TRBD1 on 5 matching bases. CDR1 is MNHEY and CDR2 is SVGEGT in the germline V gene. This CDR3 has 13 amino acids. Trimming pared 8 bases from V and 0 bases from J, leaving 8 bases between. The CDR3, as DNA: TGTGCCAGCTGCAGGGTTAGCAATCAGCCCCAGCATTTT. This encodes CASCRVSNQPQHF.

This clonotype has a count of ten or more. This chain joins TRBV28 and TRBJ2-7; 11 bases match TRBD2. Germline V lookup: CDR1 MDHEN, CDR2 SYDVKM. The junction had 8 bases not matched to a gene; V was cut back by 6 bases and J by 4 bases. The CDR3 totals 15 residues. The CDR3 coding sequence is TGTGCCAGCAGAAAACTAGCGGGAGCTTGGTACGAGCAGTACTTC. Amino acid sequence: CASRKLAGAWYEQYF.

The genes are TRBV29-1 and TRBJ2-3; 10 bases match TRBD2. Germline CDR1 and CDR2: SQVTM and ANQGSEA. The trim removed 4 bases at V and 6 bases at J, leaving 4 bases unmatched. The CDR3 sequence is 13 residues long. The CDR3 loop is CSVGTSGMDTQYF. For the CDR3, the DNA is TGCAGCGTTGGAACTAGCGGGATGGATACGCAGTATTTT.

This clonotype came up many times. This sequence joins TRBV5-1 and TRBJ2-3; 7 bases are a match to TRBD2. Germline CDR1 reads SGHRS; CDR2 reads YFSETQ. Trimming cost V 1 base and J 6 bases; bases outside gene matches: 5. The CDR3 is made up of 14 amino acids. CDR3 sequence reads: CASSLTGREDTQYF. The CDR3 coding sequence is TGCGCCAGCAGCTTGACTGGGCGGGAGGATACGCAGTATTTT. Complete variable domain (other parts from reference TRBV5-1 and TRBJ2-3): KAGVTQTPRYLIKTRGQQVTLSCSPISGHRSVSWYQQTPGQGLQFLFEYFSETQRNKGNFPGRFSGRQFSNSRSEMNVSTLELGDSALYLCASSLTGREDTQYFGPGTRLTVL.

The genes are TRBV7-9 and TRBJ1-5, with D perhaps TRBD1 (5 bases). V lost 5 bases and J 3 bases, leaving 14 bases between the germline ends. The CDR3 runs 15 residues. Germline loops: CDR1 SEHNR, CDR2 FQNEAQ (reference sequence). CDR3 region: CASSRAGVDNQPQHF. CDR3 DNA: TGTGCCAGCAGCCGTGCGGGGGTAGACAATCAGCCCCAGCATTTT.

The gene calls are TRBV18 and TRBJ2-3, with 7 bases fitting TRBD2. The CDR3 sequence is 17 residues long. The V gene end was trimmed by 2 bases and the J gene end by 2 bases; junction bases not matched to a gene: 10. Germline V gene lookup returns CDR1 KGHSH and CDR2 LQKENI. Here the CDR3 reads CASSPGGERDPTDTQYF. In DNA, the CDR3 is TGTGCCAGCTCACCAGGGGGTGAGCGGGATCCCACAGATACGCAGTATTTT.

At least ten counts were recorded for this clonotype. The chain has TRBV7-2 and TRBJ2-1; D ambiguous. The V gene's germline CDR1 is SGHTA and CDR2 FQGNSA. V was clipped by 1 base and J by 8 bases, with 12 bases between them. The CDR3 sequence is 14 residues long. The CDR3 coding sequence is TGTGCCAGCAGCTTAGGTACCATACCTCATGAGCAGTTCTTC. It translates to CASSLGTIPHEQFF.

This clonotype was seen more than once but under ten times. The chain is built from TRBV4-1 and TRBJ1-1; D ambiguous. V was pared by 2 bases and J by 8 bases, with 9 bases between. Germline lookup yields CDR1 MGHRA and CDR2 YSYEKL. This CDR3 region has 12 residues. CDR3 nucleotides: TGCGCCAGCAGCCAACCCGACGGAGAAGCTTTCTTT. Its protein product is CASSQPDGEAFF.

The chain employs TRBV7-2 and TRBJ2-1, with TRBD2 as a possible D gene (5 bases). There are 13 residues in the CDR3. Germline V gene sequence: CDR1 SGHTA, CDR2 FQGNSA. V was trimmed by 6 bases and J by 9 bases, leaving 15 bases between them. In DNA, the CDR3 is TGTGCCAGCAGTCCCGAAAGGGAGAGTGAGCAGTTCTTC. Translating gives CASSPERESEQFF.

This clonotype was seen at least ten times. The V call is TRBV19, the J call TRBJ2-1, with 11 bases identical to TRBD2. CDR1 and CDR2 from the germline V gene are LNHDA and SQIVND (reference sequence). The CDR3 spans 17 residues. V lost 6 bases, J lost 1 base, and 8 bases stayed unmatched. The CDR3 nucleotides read TGTGCCAGTAGAACCATAGCGGGAGGGCCTTCCTACAATGAGCAGTTCTTC. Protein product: CASRTIAGGPSYNEQFF.

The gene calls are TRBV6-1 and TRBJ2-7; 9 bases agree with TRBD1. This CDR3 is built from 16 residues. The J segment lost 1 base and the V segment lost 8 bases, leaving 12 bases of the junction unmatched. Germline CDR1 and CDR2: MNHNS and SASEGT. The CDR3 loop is CASRSVGQGWSYEQYF. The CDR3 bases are TGTGCCAGCCGGTCAGTGGGACAGGGTTGGTCCTACGAGCAGTACTTC.

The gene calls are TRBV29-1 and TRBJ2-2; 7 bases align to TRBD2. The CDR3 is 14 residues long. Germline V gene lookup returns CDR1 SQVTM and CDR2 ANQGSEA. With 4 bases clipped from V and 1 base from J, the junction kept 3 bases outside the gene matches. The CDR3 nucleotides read TGCAGCGTTGTGACTAGCCTGAACACCGGGGAGCTGTTTTTT. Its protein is CSVVTSLNTGELFF.

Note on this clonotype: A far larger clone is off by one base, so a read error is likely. Here the CDR3 DNA reads TGTGCCAGCAACTCGATGGGAACCTCCTACGAGCAGTTCTTC. Protein sequence: CASNSMGTSYEQFF. This chain links TRBV7-2 with TRBJ2-1; D is ambiguous. Germline-derived CDR1 and CDR2 are SGHTA and FQGNSA. This CDR3 has 14 residues. The V end lost 7 bases, the J end lost 10 bases, and 20 bases lay between the germline ends.

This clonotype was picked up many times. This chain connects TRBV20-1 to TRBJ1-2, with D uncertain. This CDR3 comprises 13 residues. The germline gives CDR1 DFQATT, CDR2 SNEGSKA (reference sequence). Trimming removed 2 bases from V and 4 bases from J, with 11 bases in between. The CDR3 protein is CSARPDMGYGYTF. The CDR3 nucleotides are TGCAGTGCTAGACCTGACATGGGCTATGGCTACACCTTC.

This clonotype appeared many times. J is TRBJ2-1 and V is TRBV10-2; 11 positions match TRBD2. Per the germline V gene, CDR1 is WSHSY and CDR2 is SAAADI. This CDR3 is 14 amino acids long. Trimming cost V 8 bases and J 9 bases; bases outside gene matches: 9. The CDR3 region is CASGGSGRAGEQFF. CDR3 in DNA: TGCGCCAGCGGGGGTAGCGGGAGGGCCGGTGAGCAGTTCTTC.

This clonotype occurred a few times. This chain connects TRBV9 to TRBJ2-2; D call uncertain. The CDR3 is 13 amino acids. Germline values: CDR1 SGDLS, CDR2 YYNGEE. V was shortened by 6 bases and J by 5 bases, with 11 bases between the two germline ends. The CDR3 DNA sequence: TGTGCCAGCACCCTTTCGTTTACCGGGGAGCTGTTTTTT. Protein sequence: CASTLSFTGELFF.

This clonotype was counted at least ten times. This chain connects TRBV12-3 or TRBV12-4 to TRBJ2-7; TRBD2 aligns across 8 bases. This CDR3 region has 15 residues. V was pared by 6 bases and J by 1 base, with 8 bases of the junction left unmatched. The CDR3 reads CASSRTSGSSYEQYF. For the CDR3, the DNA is TGTGCCAGCAGCCGCACTAGCGGTTCGTCCTACGAGCAGTACTTC.

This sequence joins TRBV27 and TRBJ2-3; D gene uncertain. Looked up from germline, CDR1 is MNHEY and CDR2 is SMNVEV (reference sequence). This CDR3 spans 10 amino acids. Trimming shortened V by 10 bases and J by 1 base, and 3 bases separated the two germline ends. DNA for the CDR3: TGTGCCACGGGCACAGATACGCAGTATTTT. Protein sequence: CATGTDTQYF.